These 8 T cell receptor beta chains were sequenced from one sample in a study of type 1 regulatory T cells. These TCRs' antigens remain unknown. TCRdb re-derived calls from the reads in MiXCR, one entry per CDR3 protein. This repertoire shows about 60,000 distinct CDR3 sequences, 45% to 50% found once; its top ten account for more than 2%. The sequenced sample consisted of cultured non-Tr1 T cells, either the whole culture or a sorted T cell fraction (not recorded which). The receptors were gathered from a human donor in good health.

This chain connects TRBV9 to TRBJ2-3, with a weak D call TRBD2 (7 bases). The CDR3 sequence is 16 residues long. Germline V lookup: CDR1 SGDLS, CDR2 YYNGEE. V lost 0 bases, J lost 3 bases, and 14 bases lay in between. The CDR3 loop reads CASSVEGGARTDTQYF. In DNA, the CDR3 is TGTGCCAGCAGCGTAGAAGGGGGGGCGAGGACAGATACGCAGTATTTT.

This clonotype was observed at least ten times. The genes are TRBV12-3 or TRBV12-4 and TRBJ1-1; D not certain. V was shortened by 6 bases and J by 5 bases, with 7 bases between the two germline ends. This CDR3 spans 11 amino acids. The CDR3 reads CASSPRTEAFF. Written as DNA, the CDR3 is TGTGCCAGCAGCCCCCGGACTGAAGCTTTCTTT.

The chain joins TRBV7-2 to TRBJ2-5, with 8 positions matching TRBD2. Germline-derived CDR1 and CDR2 are SGHTA and FQGNSA. The CDR3 covers 15 residues. After removal of 7 bases from V and 9 bases from J, the junction contained 16 bases not matched to a gene. The CDR3 nucleotides are TGTGCCAGCACTCTAGACGGCGGGGGGCCCGCCGCCCAGTACTTC. Its translation is CASTLDGGGPAAQYF. The full variable domain, its missing parts supplied by reference TRBV7-2 and TRBJ2-5, is GAGVSQSPSNKVTEKGKDVELRCDPISGHTALYWYRQSLGQGLEFLIYFQGNSAPDKSGLPSDRFSAERTGGSVSTLTIQRTQQEDSAVYLCASTLDGGGPAAQYFGPGTRLLVL.

This clonotype has a handful of counts. V usage is TRBV2 and J usage is TRBJ2-5, with 7 bases aligning to TRBD1. With 5 bases clipped from V and 4 bases from J, the junction kept 7 bases outside the gene matches. The CDR3 contains 14 residues. The germline V gene encodes CDR1 SNHLY and CDR2 FYNNEI. CDR3 DNA sequence: TGTGCCAGCAGTCGACAGGGTGGTGGAGAGACCCAGTACTTC. It is translated as CASSRQGGGETQYF. Supplemented by reference TRBV2 and TRBJ2-5, the full variable domain reads EPEVTQTPSHQVTQMGQEVILRCVPISNHLYFYWYRQILGQKVEFLVSFYNNEISEKSEIFDDQFSVERPDGSNFTLKIRSTKLEDSAMYFCASSRQGGGETQYFGPGTRLLVL.

This clonotype was picked up one time. This chain links TRBV12-3 or TRBV12-4 with TRBJ2-7; D is possibly TRBD2 (6 bases). The CDR3 length is 15 residues. The V and J ends lost 1 base and 3 bases respectively, with 13 bases between them. The CDR3, as DNA: TGTGCCAGCAGTTTAGAGGTGGGGGGAGACTACGAGCAGTACTTC. This sequence encodes CASSLEVGGDYEQYF.

J is TRBJ2-5 and V is TRBV12-3 or TRBV12-4, with 8 nucleotides matching TRBD2. Trimming at V came to 3 bases and at J to 1 base, leaving 4 bases not matched to a gene. The CDR3 spans 15 residues. This CDR3 reads CASSFLAGPQETQYF. Here the CDR3 DNA reads TGTGCCAGCAGTTTCCTAGCGGGCCCCCAAGAGACCCAGTACTTC.

The chain couples TRBV5-1 to TRBJ2-1, with 7 bases identical to TRBD1. The V gene's germline CDR1 is SGHRS and CDR2 YFSETQ. V lost 6 bases, J lost 6 bases, and 6 bases stayed unmatched. This CDR3 is 13 amino acids long. DNA of the CDR3: TGCGCCAGCAACAAAGGACAGGCCAATGAGCAGTTCTTC. Protein sequence: CASNKGQANEQFF.

In this sample, this clonotype turned up a few times. J is TRBJ2-7 and V is TRBV6-2 or TRBV6-3; 9 bases map to TRBD1. Germline trimming cut 8 bases from V and 1 base from J; bases unmatched to any gene: 6. Germline CDR1 reads MNHEY; CDR2 reads SVGEGT. The CDR3 extends over 14 amino acids. The CDR3 coding sequence is TGTGCCAGCGGAGACAGGGGGGGTTCCTACGAGCAGTACTTC. Encoded protein: CASGDRGGSYEQYF.